This TCR beta chain was obtained from a study of blood T cell repertoires in COVID-19. Study-level information: Acute and convalescent COVID-19 samples came from the United States, Italy and Spain. The cDNA or gDNA used as material had been derived from T cells, B-cell-depleted T cells, or PBMCs.

Original handling: The assay estimated nucleated cells by amplifying reference gene primers. The method was immunoSEQ multiplex PCR; TCRdb's version includes in-frame clones alone and lacks a portion of them. Clonal size and the V and J genes are those of that table, whereas D and trimming came from the DNA. This sample yields about 220,000 clones, of which approximately 81% are seen a single time; 3% to 4.5% belongs to the top ten. Germline CDR1 reads MNHEY; CDR2 reads SVGAGI. The CDR3 extends over 14 amino acids. Trimming removed 7 bases from V and 8 bases from J; junction bases left unmatched: 13.

Sequencing used peripheral blood. This chain connects TRBV6-5 to TRBJ1-1; 7 bases align to TRBD1. This clonotype was obtained from a woman older than 75 with acute or convalescent COVID-19. The CDR3 nucleotides are TGTGCCAGCAATCCGACAGGGCGACTCGAGGAAGCTTTCTTT. It specifies CASNPTGRLEEAFF.